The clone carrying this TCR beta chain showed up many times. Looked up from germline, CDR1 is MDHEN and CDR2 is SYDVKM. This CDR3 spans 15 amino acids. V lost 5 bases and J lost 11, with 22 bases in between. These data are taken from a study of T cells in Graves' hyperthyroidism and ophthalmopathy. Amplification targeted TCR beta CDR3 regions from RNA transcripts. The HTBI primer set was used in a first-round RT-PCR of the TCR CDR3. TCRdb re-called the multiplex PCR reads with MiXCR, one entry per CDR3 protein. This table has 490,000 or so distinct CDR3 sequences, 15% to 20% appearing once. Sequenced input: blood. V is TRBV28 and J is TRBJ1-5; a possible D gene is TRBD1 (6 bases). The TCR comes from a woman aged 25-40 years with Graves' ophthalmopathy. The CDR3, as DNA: TGTGCCAGCAGTCCCCGGGACATACGGGGCCCAGCCCAGCATTTT. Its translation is CASSPRDIRGPAQHF. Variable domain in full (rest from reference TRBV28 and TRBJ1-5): DVKVTQSSRYLVKRTGEKVFLECVQDMDHENMFWYRQDPGLGLRLIYFSYDVKMKEKGDIPEGYSVSREKKERFSLILESASTNQTSMYLCASSPRDIRGPAQHFGDGTRLSIL.